A single sample gave rise to the 25 T cell receptor beta chains below, sequenced in a study of T-cell reconstitution after alpha-beta-depleted transplantation in children. It was with unique molecular identifiers that the TCRbeta library was prepared. TCRdb ran MiXCR on the PCR reads and lists one entry per CDR3 protein. The sample includes around 190,000 distinct CDR3 sequences, roughly 6.6% of them seen just once. The specimen comprised PBMCs, sampled before TCRalphabeta/CD19-depleted stem cell transplant. The receptors stem from a boy younger than 10 with acute lymphoblastic leukemia, due to receive a stem cell transplant.

The table lists this clonotype with a few counts. This chain joins TRBV6-1 and TRBJ1-6; a possible D gene is TRBD1 (5 bases). This CDR3 contains 14 residues. The ends were cut back, 8 bases at V and 7 bases at J, with 15 bases in the middle. The germline gives CDR1 MNHNS, CDR2 SASEGT. The DNA of the CDR3 is TGTGCCAGCTGTCCAGGGAAACACAATTCACCCCTCCACTTT. As protein: CASCPGKHNSPLHF.

This clonotype was seen a few times. The V and J genes are TRBV6-5 and TRBJ2-7; 9 positions agree with TRBD1. V gave up 2 bases and J gave up 2 bases; unmatched junction bases: 10. CDR3 length equals 17 residues. The germline gives CDR1 MNHEY, CDR2 SVGAGI. CDR3 residues: CASSYRLDGQGTYEQYF. CDR3 nucleotide sequence: TGTGCCAGCAGTTACCGCCTTGACGGACAGGGGACCTACGAGCAGTACTTC.

Only a few counts were recorded for this clonotype. The chain employs TRBV4-2 and TRBJ2-3, with D possibly matching TRBD1 (6 bases). V shed 8 bases and J shed 8 bases, with 23 bases lying between them. The CDR3 has 15 amino acids. Germline V lookup: CDR1 LGHNA, CDR2 YNFKEQ. The DNA of the CDR3 is TGTGCCAGCGGCACAGGGCCCCTAGGCTGGGGTACGCAGTATTTT. Translation: CASGTGPLGWGTQYF.

This clonotype was found many times. V is TRBV24-1 and J is TRBJ2-2; perhaps TRBD2 as D (6 bases). V was clipped by 2 bases and J by 4 bases, with 16 bases between them. The CDR3 runs to 17 residues. Germline V lookup: CDR1 KGHDR, CDR2 SFDVKD. CDR3: CATSDWAGGLGTGELFF. The DNA for the CDR3 is TGTGCCACCAGTGATTGGGCCGGGGGATTGGGCACCGGGGAGCTGTTTTTT.

Ten or more counts support this clonotype. The J gene is TRBJ1-1, the V gene TRBV3-1; D gene uncertain. The CDR3 length is 14 residues. Germline-derived CDR1 and CDR2 are LGHDT and YNNKEL (reference sequence). Trimming left V 4 bases short and J 7 bases short, with 16 bases between. The CDR3 region has the DNA TGTGCCAGCAGCCCTGACGGCGTAACGCTTGAAGCTTTCTTT. It is translated as CASSPDGVTLEAFF.

In this sample, this clonotype turned up many times. This chain joins TRBV6-2 or TRBV6-3 and TRBJ2-3; D not certain. Germline CDR1 reads MNHEY; CDR2 reads SVGEGT. The CDR3 runs to 12 residues. Trimming pared 4 bases from V and 7 bases from J, leaving 9 bases between. The CDR3 DNA follows: TGTGCCAGCAGTTCTCCAGCGAATACGCAGTATTTT. It encodes CASSSPANTQYF.

This clonotype has only a few counts. The gene calls are TRBV9 and TRBJ2-7; D might be TRBD1 or TRBD2, each matching 5 bases. Germline V lookup: CDR1 SGDLS, CDR2 YYNGEE. The CDR3 extends over 13 amino acids. V dropped 3 bases and J dropped 2 bases, with 9 bases sitting between them. CDR3 loop: CASSAGPAYEQYF. CDR3 nucleotide sequence: TGTGCCAGCAGCGCGGGACCAGCCTACGAGCAGTACTTC.

The genes are TRBV28 and TRBJ1-1; tentatively, D is TRBD1 (5 bases). The CDR3 is 19 amino acids. Trimming left V 7 bases short and J 0 bases short, with 27 bases between. Germline V gene data show CDR1 as MDHEN and CDR2 as SYDVKM. CDR3 sequence: CASIHNQGRRFLMNTEAFF. In DNA form, the CDR3 reads TGTGCCAGCATTCATAACCAGGGACGCCGATTTCTTATGAACACTGAAGCTTTCTTT.

This clonotype was seen at least ten times. The chain combines TRBV20-1 with TRBJ2-7; no firm D call. The CDR3 runs to 13 residues. V lost 3 bases to trimming and J lost 0 bases, with 9 bases between them. CDR1 is DFQATT and CDR2 is SNEGSKA in the germline V gene (reference sequence). DNA for the CDR3: TGCAGTGCTAGGACGGGCCTCTCCTACGAGCAGTACTTC. This translates into CSARTGLSYEQYF.

At least ten counts were recorded for this clonotype. The V gene is TRBV4-2, the J gene TRBJ2-1, with 13 nucleotides matching TRBD2. V shed 2 bases and J 4 bases; nucleotides not matched to a gene: 8. Germline assignment: CDR1 LGHNA and CDR2 YNFKEQ. The CDR3 length is 18 residues. CDR3 DNA: TGTGCCAGCAGCCAAACTAGCGGGGGGGCCTTATCGTACAATGAGCAGTTCTTC. As protein: CASSQTSGGALSYNEQFF.

This clonotype was counted at least ten times. The genes are TRBV28 and TRBJ1-2, with 8 bases aligning to TRBD1. This CDR3 spans 14 amino acids. Trimming at V came to 5 bases and at J to 3 bases, leaving 5 bases not matched to a gene. The germline V gene has CDR1 MDHEN and CDR2 SYDVKM. The CDR3 region has the DNA TGTGCCAGCAGTAATGGACAGGGATACTATGGCTACACCTTC. Translation gives CASSNGQGYYGYTF.

The chain combines TRBV5-1 with TRBJ2-7; a possible D gene is TRBD1 (5 bases). Per germline, CDR1 SGHRS and CDR2 YFSETQ. V was trimmed by 0 bases and J by 4 bases, leaving 8 bases between them. The CDR3 is made up of 13 amino acids. DNA for the CDR3: TGCGCCAGCAGCTTGGGACAGCAATACGAGCAGTACTTC. This encodes CASSLGQQYEQYF.

V is TRBV28 and J is TRBJ1-1; TRBD1 matches 10 bases. The CDR3 extends over 16 amino acids. The V gene's germline CDR1 is MDHEN and CDR2 SYDVKM. The J segment lost 3 bases and the V segment lost 5 bases, leaving 9 bases of the junction unmatched. The CDR3 sequence: CASSHRDRGLYTEAFF. DNA of the CDR3: TGTGCCAGCAGTCACCGGGACAGGGGCCTTTACACTGAAGCTTTCTTT.

This clonotype has more than one count but fewer than ten. The chain employs TRBV30 and TRBJ2-3, with D uncertain. Trimming removed 0 bases at V and 1 base at J, with 5 bases between. Looked up from germline, CDR1 is GTSNPN and CDR2 is SVGIG (reference sequence). The CDR3 runs 13 residues. The CDR3 loop is CAWSVGRTDTQYF. CDR3 DNA sequence: TGTGCCTGGAGTGTCGGCCGCACAGATACGCAGTATTTT.

This clonotype showed up many times. The chain employs TRBV4-2 and TRBJ2-7, with 9 bases identical to TRBD2. J was trimmed by 2 bases and V by 0 bases; bases with no gene match: 11. CDR3 length equals 18 residues. Germline V lookup: CDR1 LGHNA, CDR2 YNFKEQ. In DNA form, the CDR3 reads TGTGCCAGCAGCCAAGATTTGGATACTAGCGGGCTAACCTACGAGCAGTACTTC. It is translated as CASSQDLDTSGLTYEQYF.

In its sample, this clonotype was seen many times. The V gene is TRBV4-3, the J gene TRBJ1-5; tentative D call: TRBD1 (5 bases). The germline gives CDR1 LGHNA, CDR2 YSLEER. V was trimmed by 1 base and J by 9 bases, leaving 10 bases between them. The CDR3 totals 13 residues. The CDR3 region is CASSQVQGSPQHF. CDR3 DNA: TGCGCCAGCAGCCAAGTCCAGGGTTCGCCCCAGCATTTT.

This clonotype came up many times. V and J are TRBV7-2 and TRBJ2-5; 7 nucleotides align to TRBD1. The CDR3 is 13 amino acids. The V gene end was trimmed by 5 bases and the J gene end by 7 bases; junction bases not matched to a gene: 7. CDR1 and CDR2 (germline): SGHTA, FQGNSA. The chain's CDR3 is CASSPGQVLTQYF. The CDR3 DNA reads as TGTGCCAGCAGCCCCGGACAGGTCTTGACCCAGTACTTC.

This clonotype was observed at least ten times. Germline is not matched at one junction end, which may reflect a read error. The rearrangement joins TRBV7-9 to TRBJ2-5; perhaps TRBD2 as D (6 bases). Per the germline V gene, CDR1 is SEHNR and CDR2 is FQNEAQ (reference sequence). CDR3 size: 13 residues. The CDR3 coding sequence is TGTGCCAGCATCTTATCGGGGGAAGAGACCCAGTACTTC. Residues: CASILSGEETQYF. Complete variable domain (other parts from reference TRBV7-9 and TRBJ2-5): DTGVSQNPRHKITKRGQNVTFRCDPISEHNRLYWYRQTLGQGPEFLTYFQNEAQLEKSRLLSDRFSAERPKGSFSTLEIQRTEQGDSAMYLCASILSGEETQYFGPGTRLLVL.

The sample holds many counts of this clonotype. This chain uses TRBV5-6 with TRBJ2-7; no clear D gene. CDR1 SGHDT and CDR2 YYEEEE come from the germline V gene. The V end was cut by 0 bases, the J end by 6 bases, with 4 bases between. The CDR3 spans 11 residues. CDR3 DNA: TGTGCCAGCAGCTTGGAAATCGAGCAGTACTTC. Amino acids: CASSLEIEQYF.

This clonotype was detected many times. The chain carries TRBV27 and TRBJ1-6; D gene unclear. This CDR3 contains 14 residues. Looked up from germline, CDR1 is MNHEY and CDR2 is SMNVEV (reference sequence). The V end lost 7 bases, the J end lost 7 bases, and 14 bases lay between the germline ends. This CDR3 is CASMPLDQNSPLHF. The CDR3 nucleotides read TGTGCCAGCATGCCCCTGGACCAAAATTCACCCCTCCACTTT.

This chain connects TRBV20-1 to TRBJ2-7; possible D gene TRBD2, 5 bases. Trimming pared 1 base from V and 3 bases from J, leaving 19 bases between. Germline CDR1 is DFQATT and CDR2 is SNEGSKA (reference sequence). The CDR3 totals 16 residues. CDR3 region: CSARAPGVSSLYEQYF. DNA for the CDR3: TGCAGTGCTAGAGCCCCCGGGGTCTCCTCTCTCTACGAGCAGTACTTC.

The V and J genes are TRBV11-2 and TRBJ1-6; D is uncertain. Germline CDR1 and CDR2: SGHAT and FQNNGV. V lost 5 bases and J lost 3, with 14 bases in between. The CDR3 has 16 amino acids. CDR3: CASSPRQGLYNSPLHF. CDR3 sequence (DNA): TGTGCCAGCAGCCCGAGGCAAGGCCTCTATAATTCACCCCTCCACTTT.

This rearrangement joins TRBV7-6 to TRBJ2-1; D remains unclear. The germline gives CDR1 SGHVS, CDR2 FNYEAQ. The CDR3 runs 15 residues. Trimming took off 6 bases at V and 5 bases at J, with 17 bases between the two ends. DNA for the CDR3: TGTGCCAGCAGATCAGACTGGGAAAACCACAATGAGCAGTTCTTC. Residues: CASRSDWENHNEQFF.

This clonotype was detected many times. The chain carries TRBV29-1 and TRBJ2-1; no definite D call. The CDR3 covers 12 residues. Deletions cut 3 bases from V and 6 bases from J, with 9 bases between. From germline, CDR1 is SQVTM and CDR2 ANQGSEA. CDR3 coding DNA: TGCAGCGTTGAGTCAATCGTCAATGAGCAGTTCTTC. Translated, it gives CSVESIVNEQFF.

The table lists this clonotype with a few counts. This sequence joins TRBV29-1 and TRBJ1-1; a weak D match, TRBD1 (5 bases). Looked up from germline, CDR1 is SQVTM and CDR2 is ANQGSEA. V lost 1 base to trimming and J lost 4 bases, with 13 bases between them. The CDR3 is 14 residues long. This chain's CDR3 is CSVEGGGGSTEAFF. DNA of the CDR3: TGCAGCGTTGAAGGCGGGGGGGGGAGCACTGAAGCTTTCTTT.